This T cell receptor (beta chain) was sequenced during a study of shared clonotypes between healthy human individuals (dated by TCRdb to the early 2020s). Notes on the research overall: The cohort comprised two women and a few men aged 18 to 49 years. Per donor, three plates each were used for CD4 naive and CD4 memory, two for CD8 naive, and one for CD8 memory. Each donor's leukapheresis produced roughly between about 0.85 and 10 billion PBMCs. Libraries were prepared and TCR repertoires were sequenced by different laboratories using diverse techniques, in order to increase sequencing depth and limit assay-specific biases. Blood TCR repertoires of about 5 healthy adults were deeply sequenced to estimate repertoire size and the extent of clonotype sharing between individuals. Broad study findings and their caveats: Compared with non-shared clonotypes, clonotypes shared by all four sorted-subset donors had higher generation probabilities. Approximately 5% of naive CD4, 3% to 3.5% of naive CD8, roughly 2.4% of memory CD4, and 0.4% of memory CD8 clonotypes were shared across several donors. Even with the large sequencing depth, rarefaction of the sorted-subset datasets indicated that sequencing was incomplete. Sampling was restricted to blood, and TCR repertoires in tissue are likely to differ from TCR repertoires in blood. Because the study included a small number of donors, the genetic and exposure-history diversity represented was limited. Based on pairwise subsampling, the degree of clonotype sharing among donors was expected to be affected by sequencing depth. Estimated clonotype richness was generally larger for naive than for memory subsets.

Remarks on this clone: It lacks a known antigen. One base away there is no much larger clone; base qualities are not given.

The CDR3 numbers 18 residues from cysteine through phenylalanine. The read is trimmed to its CDR3 DNA, 54 bases read in frame from base 1. For CDR1 and CDR2, the germline V gene lists SGHAT and FQNNGV. The trim is 0 bases for V and 2 bases for J, with a gap of 17 bases between the germline ends. Using the deep immunoSEQ assay, multiplex PCR amplified TCR CDR3 regions from genomic DNA. Extracted genomic DNA from each cell subset was distributed evenly across all wells of several immunoSEQ 96-well plates, and each plate was treated as a replicate. Each replicate PCR for sorted subsets received around 210 ng genomic DNA, equal to about 30,000 T cell genomes. Purified libraries were measured with a Qubit 3.0 fluorometer, size-checked on a Bioanalyzer 2100, and measured again with the KAPA Library Quantification kit. Each immunoSEQ 96-well plate was sequenced on its own single-read 150-cycle Illumina NextSeq 550 flow cell. Regarding the original processing steps: The immunoSEQ output contained only junctional sequences without quality scores, so filtering could not match that applied to full-length reads. To assign V/J genes and CDR3, sequences were annotated using PyIR, a Python wrapper for IgBLAST v1.9, with IMGT germline references. Any read was removed if the V/J assignment was weak (E-value above 1e-6), the CDR3 was missing, or the read contained stop codons, out-of-frame junctions, or ambiguous translated residues. V3J clonotypes were defined as sequences sharing the same inferred V gene, J gene, and CDR3 amino acid sequence. To compute the percentage overlap between repertoires, the number of shared unique clonotypes was divided by the size of the smaller repertoire. Repertoire richness was assessed with RTK rarefaction, the Chao1 estimator, and Recon v2.1 estimates of unobserved clonotypes. For all TCRbeta clonotypes obtained by the gDNA method from a few donors, generation probabilities were computed with OLGA. The table comes from immuneACCESS by way of TCRdb, which keeps in-frame sequences with V and J called. Part of the clones is missing from these tables; in studies checked, under half for an unresolved V gene and the rest for unknown reasons. V, J and clone size are those of that table, while D and trimming were read from the DNA. Recorded for this sample are more than 2 million clones; 93% of them occurred a single time. Jointly, the top ten make up 1.5% to 2% of the sample.

CD8 naive samples were obtained by positive selection for CCR7 among CD45RO-negative cells, yielding a CD45RA+CCR7+ population from which TemRA cells were excluded. Healthy HIV-negative adults with no recently reported acute infections or vaccinations were included as donors. Every donor was a Caucasian adult residing in Nashville, Tennessee, USA. Blood was collected by leukapheresis, and PBMCs were isolated by Ficoll-Histopaque density gradient centrifugation and then cryopreserved in liquid nitrogen vapor phase. Analytical flow cytometry was used to check the purity and quantity of every magnetically sorted T cell population. Each sorted fraction had its genomic DNA isolated and then quantified by UV absorbance on a Nanodrop 2000c.

Sequenced sample: naive CD8+ T cells from PBMCs. The cell subset or site label for this specimen denotes: CD45RA+CCR7+. The chain couples TRBV11-2 to TRBJ1-5; TRBD1 is perhaps the D gene, given 5 matching bases. This clonotype was sampled from a man younger than 35 in good health. Some clones in this sample may be carry-over from other donors' samples. The CDR3 protein is CASSLDGTGRYGNQPQHF. Here is the DNA: TGTGCCAGCAGCTTAGACGGTACAGGACGGTATGGCAATCAGCCCCAGCATTTT.